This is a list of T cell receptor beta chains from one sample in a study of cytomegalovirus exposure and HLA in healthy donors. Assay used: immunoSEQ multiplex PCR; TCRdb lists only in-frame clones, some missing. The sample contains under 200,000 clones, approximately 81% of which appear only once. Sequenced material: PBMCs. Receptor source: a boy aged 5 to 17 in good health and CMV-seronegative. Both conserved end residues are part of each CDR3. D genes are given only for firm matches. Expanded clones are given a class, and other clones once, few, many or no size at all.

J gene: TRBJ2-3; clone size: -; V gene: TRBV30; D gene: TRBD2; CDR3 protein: CAWEIAGGADTQYF; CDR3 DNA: TGTGCCTGGGAAATAGCGGGAGGCGCAGATACGCAGTATTTT
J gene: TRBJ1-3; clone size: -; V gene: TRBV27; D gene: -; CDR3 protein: CASSLSFRGSGNTIYF; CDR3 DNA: TGTGCCAGCAGTTTATCGTTCCGGGGCTCTGGAAACACCATATATTTT
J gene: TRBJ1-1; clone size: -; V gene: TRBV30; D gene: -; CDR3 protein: CAWISKKSNPDSRRSTEAFF; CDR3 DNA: TGTGCCTGGATTTCGAAAAAATCTAACCCGGACAGCCGACGGTCCACTGAAGCTTTCTTT
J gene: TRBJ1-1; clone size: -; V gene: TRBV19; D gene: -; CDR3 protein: CASRKFISDRVNTEAFF; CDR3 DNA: TGTGCCAGTAGAAAATTTATATCTGACAGAGTTAACACTGAAGCTTTCTTT
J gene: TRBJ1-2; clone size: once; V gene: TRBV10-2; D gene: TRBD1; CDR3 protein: CASRGTGGESNYGYTF; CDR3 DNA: TGCGCCAGCAGGGGGACAGGGGGCGAGTCTAACTATGGCTACACCTTC
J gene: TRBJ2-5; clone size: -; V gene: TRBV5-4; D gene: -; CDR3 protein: CASSLTGGETQYF; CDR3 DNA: TGTGCCAGCAGCTTGACGGGGGGCGAGACCCAGTACTTC
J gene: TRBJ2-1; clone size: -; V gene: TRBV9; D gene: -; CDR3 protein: CASSRDWNNEQFF; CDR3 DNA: TGTGCCAGCAGCCGGGACTGGAATAATGAGCAGTTCTTC
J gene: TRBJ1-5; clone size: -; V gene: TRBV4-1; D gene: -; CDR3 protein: CASSRARWGGQPQHF; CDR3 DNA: TGCGCCAGCAGCCGAGCCCGGTGGGGAGGACAGCCCCAGCATTTT
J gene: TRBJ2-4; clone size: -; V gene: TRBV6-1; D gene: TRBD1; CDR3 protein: CASSAPAPGQSVLAKNIQYF; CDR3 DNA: TGTGCCAGCAGTGCCCCCGCCCCGGGACAGTCAGTGCTAGCCAAAAACATTCAGTACTTC
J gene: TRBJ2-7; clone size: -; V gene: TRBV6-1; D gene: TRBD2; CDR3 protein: CASRASGTYEQYF; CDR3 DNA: TGTGCCAGCAGGGCTAGCGGGACGTACGAGCAGTACTTC
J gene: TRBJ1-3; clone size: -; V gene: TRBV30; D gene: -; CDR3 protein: CAWTVYSGNTIYF; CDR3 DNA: TGTGCCTGGACAGTTTACTCTGGAAACACCATATATTTT
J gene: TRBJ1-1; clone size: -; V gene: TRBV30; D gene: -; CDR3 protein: CAWSGAKTEAFF; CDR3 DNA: TGTGCCTGGAGTGGGGCAAAAACTGAAGCTTTCTTT
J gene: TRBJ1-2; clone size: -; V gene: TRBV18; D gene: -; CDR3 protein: CASSPEARGYTF; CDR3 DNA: TGTGCCAGCTCACCGGAGGCCCGTGGCTACACCTTC
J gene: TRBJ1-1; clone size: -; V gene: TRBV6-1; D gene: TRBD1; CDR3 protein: CASNFRTGTNTEAFF; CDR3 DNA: TGTGCCAGCAACTTCAGGACAGGGACGAACACTGAAGCTTTCTTT
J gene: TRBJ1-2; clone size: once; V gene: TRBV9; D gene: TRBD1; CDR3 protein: CASSPRRDRDYGYTF; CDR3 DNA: TGTGCCAGCAGCCCTCGCCGGGACAGGGACTATGGCTACACCTTC
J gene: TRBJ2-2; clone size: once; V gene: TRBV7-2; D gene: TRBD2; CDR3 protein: CASRRGLAGGNTGELFF; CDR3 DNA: TGTGCCAGCAGAAGGGGACTAGCGGGGGGGAACACCGGGGAGCTGTTTTTT
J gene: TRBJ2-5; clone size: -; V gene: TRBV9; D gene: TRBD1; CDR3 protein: CASSPGTGGLETQYF; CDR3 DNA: TGTGCCAGCAGCCCCGGGACAGGGGGCTTGGAGACCCAGTACTTC
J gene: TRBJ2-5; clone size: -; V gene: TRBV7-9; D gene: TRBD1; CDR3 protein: CASKQGNQETQYF; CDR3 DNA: TGTGCCAGCAAACAGGGGAACCAAGAGACCCAGTACTTC
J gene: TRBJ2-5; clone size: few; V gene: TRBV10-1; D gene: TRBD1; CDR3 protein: CASSRGQDQQETQYF; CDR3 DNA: TGCGCCAGCAGCCGGGGACAGGACCAACAAGAGACCCAGTACTTC